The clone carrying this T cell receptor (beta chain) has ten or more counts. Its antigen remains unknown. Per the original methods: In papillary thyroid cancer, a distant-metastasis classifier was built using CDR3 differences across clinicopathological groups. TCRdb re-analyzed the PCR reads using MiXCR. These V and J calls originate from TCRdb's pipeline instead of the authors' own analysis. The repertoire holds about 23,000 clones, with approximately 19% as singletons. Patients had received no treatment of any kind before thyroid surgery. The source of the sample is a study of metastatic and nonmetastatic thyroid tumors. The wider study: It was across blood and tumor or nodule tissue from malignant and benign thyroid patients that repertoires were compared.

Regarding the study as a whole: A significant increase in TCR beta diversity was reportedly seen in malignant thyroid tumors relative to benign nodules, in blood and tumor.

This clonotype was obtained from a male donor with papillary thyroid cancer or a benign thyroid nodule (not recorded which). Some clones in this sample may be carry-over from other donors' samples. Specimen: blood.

The CDR3 here is CASSVGTGGGETQYF. The CDR3 DNA reads TGTGCCAGCAGCGTAGGGACAGGGGGCGGAGAGACCCAGTACTTC. This rearrangement joins TRBV9 to TRBJ2-5; 11 nucleotides align to TRBD1. Trimming removed 0 bases from V and 4 bases from J; junction bases left unmatched: 2. Germline V gene sequence: CDR1 SGDLS, CDR2 YYNGEE. The CDR3 spans 15 residues.